The rows below give T cell receptor beta chains drawn from one sample of a study of technical replicates of blood from a handful of donors. The repertoire was sequenced with immunoSEQ multiplex PCR; TCRdb's copy has only in-frame clones and lacks some. The sample has around 70,000 clones, 93% seen once; the top ten hold roughly 0.25%. The sequenced sample consisted of T cells isolated from PBMCs. The receptors originated from a human donor in good health. Both conserved end residues are part of each CDR3. The D gene is left open where the match is weak.

j_gene: TRBJ2-7
v_gene: TRBV6-1
d_gene: .
CDR3aa: CASSTDFPSYEQYF
CDR3nt: TGTGCCAGCAGTACGGACTTCCCGTCCTACGAGCAGTACTTC

j_gene: TRBJ2-3
v_gene: TRBV5-6
d_gene: TRBD2
CDR3aa: CASRRAGVEVGADTQYF
CDR3nt: TGTGCCAGCAGGAGAGCGGGGGTTGAGGTCGGTGCAGATACGCAGTATTTT

j_gene: TRBJ2-7
v_gene: TRBV5-4
d_gene: .
CDR3aa: CASSFEDQQEIFEEQYF
CDR3nt: TGTGCCAGCAGCTTCGAAGACCAACAGGAAATATTTGAAGAGCAGTACTTC

j_gene: TRBJ1-1
v_gene: TRBV19
d_gene: .
CDR3aa: CASSADRNTEAFF
CDR3nt: TGTGCCAGTAGTGCGGACAGGAACACTGAAGCTTTCTTT

j_gene: TRBJ2-7
v_gene: TRBV28
d_gene: .
CDR3aa: CASRGGRYEQYF
CDR3nt: TGTGCCAGCAGGGGGGGACGGTACGAGCAGTACTTC

j_gene: TRBJ1-1
v_gene: TRBV7-9
d_gene: .
CDR3aa: CASSSGAGDAFF
CDR3nt: TGTGCCAGCAGCTCCGGCGCAGGGGACGCTTTCTTT

j_gene: TRBJ2-7
v_gene: TRBV10-3
d_gene: .
CDR3aa: CAISGGPFVYEQYF
CDR3nt: TGTGCCATCAGTGGGGGCCCATTCGTCTACGAGCAGTACTTC

j_gene: TRBJ1-5
v_gene: TRBV16
d_gene: TRBD1
CDR3aa: CASSLMYPTGLEGDQPQHF
CDR3nt: TGTGCCAGCAGCTTAATGTACCCGACAGGGCTGGAAGGGGATCAGCCCCAGCATTTT

j_gene: TRBJ2-7
v_gene: TRBV13
d_gene: TRBD1
CDR3aa: CASSPGQGVGEQYF
CDR3nt: TGTGCCAGCAGCCCGGGACAGGGGGTCGGCGAGCAGTACTTC

j_gene: TRBJ2-3
v_gene: TRBV11-2
d_gene: TRBD2
CDR3aa: CASSWAGGPYF
CDR3nt: TGTGCCAGCAGCTGGGCGGGGGGGCCGTATTTT

j_gene: TRBJ2-7
v_gene: TRBV11-3
d_gene: .
CDR3aa: CASSPRDTYEQYF
CDR3nt: TGTGCCAGCAGCCCCCGGGACACCTACGAGCAGTACTTC